The sample holds one count of the clone carrying this T cell receptor beta chain. PCR was performed a second time for roughly 7 to 11 cycles using a sample-barcoded 5' primer and a J-beta primer mix. TCRdb re-derived calls from the 5' RACE reads in MiXCR, one entry per CDR3 protein. The sample comprises about 560,000 distinct CDR3 sequences, about 27% of which are singletons, and about 3.9% rests with the top ten. This entry is derived from a study of blood T cells in healthy people across ages. The data were also submitted as part of a second study, on T cells of mothers and their children.

This TCR derives from a boy younger than 10 in good health. Specimen: blood.

The CDR3 here is CASSEDETWGQPQHF. DNA for the CDR3: TGTGCCAGCAGTGAAGATGAGACCTGGGGTCAGCCCCAGCATTTT. The chain has TRBV6-1 and TRBJ1-5, with unresolved D. CDR1 is MNHNS and CDR2 is SASEGT in the germline V gene. Between the trimmed V and J ends, which lost 1 base and 6 bases, there was a span of 13 bases. This CDR3 contains 15 residues.